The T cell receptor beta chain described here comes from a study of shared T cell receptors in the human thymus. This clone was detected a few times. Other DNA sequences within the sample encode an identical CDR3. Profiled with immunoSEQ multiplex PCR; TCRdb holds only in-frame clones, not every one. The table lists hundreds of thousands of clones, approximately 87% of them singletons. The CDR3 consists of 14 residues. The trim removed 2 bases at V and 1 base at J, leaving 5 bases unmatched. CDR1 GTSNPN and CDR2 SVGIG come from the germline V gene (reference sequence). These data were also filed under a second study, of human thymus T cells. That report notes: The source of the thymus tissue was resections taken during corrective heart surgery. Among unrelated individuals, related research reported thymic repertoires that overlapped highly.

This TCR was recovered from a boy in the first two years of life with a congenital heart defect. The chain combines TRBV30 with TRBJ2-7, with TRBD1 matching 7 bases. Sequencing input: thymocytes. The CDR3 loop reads CAWSPDRSSYEQYF. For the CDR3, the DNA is TGTGCCTGGAGTCCGGACAGGTCTTCCTACGAGCAGTACTTC.